This T cell receptor beta chain originates from a study of response to subunit inactivated influenza vaccine (dated by TCRdb to between 2018 and 2020). About the investigation overall: Deep quantitative T cell receptor repertoire profiling was used in the study to track responses to a trivalent subunit inactivated influenza vaccine. Broad study findings and their caveats: It was suggested by the authors that each seasonal influenza vaccination may recruit only a limited number of new T cells.

Receptors were amplified or captured by RT-PCR. TCRdb shows the sequencer as Illumina HiSeq 2500. TCRdb took the public reads, trimmed them with fastp at Q25, ran MiXCR for clone calling and kept in-frame beta chains. CDR3 protein duplicates are merged, each entry listing the most common genes and DNA. The sample data list roughly 500,000 distinct CDR3 sequences, and more than 15% of these were observed just once. Less than 4% of the sample is held by the ten biggest clonotypes. Comment on this clonotype: Its antigen remains undetermined. Base-call qualities are not available, and no considerably larger clone is one nucleotide away.

CDR1 SEHNR and CDR2 FQNEAQ were looked up in the germline V gene (reference sequence). Trimming costs V 5 bases and J 7 bases, and their ends lie 6 bases apart. The CDR3, cysteine through phenylalanine, is 12 amino acids long. The DNA shown is the 36-base CDR3, in frame from base 1. Source: CD4+ T cells sorted from PBMCs, taken around 25 months after vaccination. This sequence uses TRBV7-9 and TRBJ1-6, with the identity of the D gene unclear. This TCR derives from a man aged 50-75 years who received an inactivated influenza vaccine. Donor details come from another sample of the same person, matched by shared clones. The sequence in DNA is TGTGCCAGCAGCGAAGGGAATTCACCCCTCCACTTT. Its translation is CASSEGNSPLHF. Supplemented by the reference TRBV7-9 and TRBJ1-6 proteins around the CDR3, the complete variable domain is DTGVSQNPRHKITKRGQNVTFRCDPISEHNRLYWYRQTLGQGPEFLTYFQNEAQLEKSRLLSDRFSAERPKGSFSTLEIQRTEQGDSAMYLCASSEGNSPLHFGNGTRLTVT.